Sequencing of this T cell receptor (beta chain) was carried out in a study of T cells in localized non-small cell lung cancer. Trimming pared 4 bases from V and 5 bases from J, leaving 8 bases between. The CDR3 has 12 residues. The germline CDR1 and CDR2 sequences are SNHLY and FYNNEI. Assay: immunoSEQ multiplex PCR; the TCRdb copy retains only in-frame clones and omits some. In the table there are under 45,000 clones, 83% of which are singletons. Concerning this clone: Its antigen is currently unknown.

Study findings and constraints: The study detected a median approximately 55 of the top 100 tumor clones in adjacent lung.

This TCR derives from a man aged 40-75 years with stage II lung adenocarcinoma. The rearrangement uses TRBV2 and TRBJ2-5; no clear D. The input for sequencing was PBMCs, taken before any cancer treatment. The CDR3 spells CASSGPLETQYF. The DNA of the CDR3 is TGTGCCAGCAGTGGTCCCCTTGAGACCCAGTACTTC.